This T cell receptor (beta chain) was found in a study of blood T cell repertoires in COVID-19. Data came from immunoSEQ multiplex PCR; TCRdb stores just in-frame clones and leaves some out. The sample holds about 130,000 clones, roughly four fifths seen once. CDR3 length: 13 residues. The V gene lost 4 bases and the J gene lost 11 bases, with 13 bases spanning the gap. Germline V gene data show CDR1 as SGHRS and CDR2 as YFSETQ. The sequence came from a man between 25 and 39 years old who had recovered from COVID-19. Sequencing was done on a sample of PBMCs or T cells enriched from blood (not recorded which). J is TRBJ1-6 and V is TRBV5-1, with D possibly being TRBD1 (5 bases). The DNA of the CDR3 is TGCGCCAGCAGCAGGGACTTGGGGGCACCCCTCCACTTT. Protein sequence: CASSRDLGAPLHF.